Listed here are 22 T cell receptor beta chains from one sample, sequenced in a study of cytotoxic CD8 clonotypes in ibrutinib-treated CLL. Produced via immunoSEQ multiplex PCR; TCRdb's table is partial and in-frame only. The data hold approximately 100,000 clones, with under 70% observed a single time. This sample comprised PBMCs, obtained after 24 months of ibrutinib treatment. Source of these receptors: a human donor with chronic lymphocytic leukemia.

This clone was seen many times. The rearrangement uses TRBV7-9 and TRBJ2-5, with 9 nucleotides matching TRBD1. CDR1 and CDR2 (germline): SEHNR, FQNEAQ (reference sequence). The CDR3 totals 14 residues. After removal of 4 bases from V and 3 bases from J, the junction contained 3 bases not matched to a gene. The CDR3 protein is CASSWGDREETQYF. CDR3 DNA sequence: TGTGCCAGCAGCTGGGGGGACAGGGAAGAGACCCAGTACTTC.

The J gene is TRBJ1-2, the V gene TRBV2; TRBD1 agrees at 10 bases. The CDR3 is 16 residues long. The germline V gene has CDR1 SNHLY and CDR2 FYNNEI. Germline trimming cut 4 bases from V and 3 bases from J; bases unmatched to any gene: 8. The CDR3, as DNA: TGTGCCAGCAGTGGGTATTGGGGGACAGGGGACTATGGCTACACCTTC. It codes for CASSGYWGTGDYGYTF.

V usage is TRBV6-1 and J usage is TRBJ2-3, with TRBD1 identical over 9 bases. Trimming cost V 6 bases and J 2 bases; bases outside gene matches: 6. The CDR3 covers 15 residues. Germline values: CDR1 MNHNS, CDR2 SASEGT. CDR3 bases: TGTGCCAGCAGCGACCACAGGGGGCTCACAGATACGCAGTATTTT. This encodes CASSDHRGLTDTQYF.

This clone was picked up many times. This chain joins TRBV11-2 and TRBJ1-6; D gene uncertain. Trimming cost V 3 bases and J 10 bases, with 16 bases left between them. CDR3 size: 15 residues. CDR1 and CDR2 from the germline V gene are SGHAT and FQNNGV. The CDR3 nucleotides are TGTGCCAGCAGCTTGGAAAAAGGCCTCGGGTCACCCCTCCACTTT. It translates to CASSLEKGLGSPLHF.

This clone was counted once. CDR3 DNA: TGTGCCAGCAGCTTATTCGAAGCAGCAATCAAAAACATTCAGTACTTC. As protein: CASSLFEAAIKNIQYF. The V and J genes are TRBV7-8 and TRBJ2-4, with D hard to call. The CDR3 length is 16 residues. The germline CDR1 and CDR2 sequences are SGHVS and FQNEAQ. V lost 2 bases and J lost 3, with 14 bases in between.

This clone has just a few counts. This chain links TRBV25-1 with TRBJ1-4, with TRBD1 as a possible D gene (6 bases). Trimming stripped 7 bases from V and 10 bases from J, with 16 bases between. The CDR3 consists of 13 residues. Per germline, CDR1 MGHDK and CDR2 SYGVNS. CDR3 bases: TGTGCCAGCACCCCCCTTGAGGGGGGAAAACTGTTTTTT. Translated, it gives CASTPLEGGKLFF. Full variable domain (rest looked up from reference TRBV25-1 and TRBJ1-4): EADIYQTPRYLVIGTGKKITLECSQTMGHDKMYWYQQDPGMELHLIHYSYGVNSTEKGDLSSESTVSRIRTEHFPLTLESARPSHTSQYLCASTPLEGGKLFFGSGTQLSVL.

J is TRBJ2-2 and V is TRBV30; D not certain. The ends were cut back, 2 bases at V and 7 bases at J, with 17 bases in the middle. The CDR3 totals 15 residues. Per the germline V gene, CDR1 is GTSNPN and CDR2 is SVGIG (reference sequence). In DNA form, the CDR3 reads TGTGCCTGGAGTCGACGCCGACGGGTTGGCGGGGAGCTGTTTTTT. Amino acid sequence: CAWSRRRRVGGELFF. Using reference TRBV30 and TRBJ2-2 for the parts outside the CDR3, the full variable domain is SQTIHQWPATLVQPVGSPLSLECTVEGTSNPNLYWYRQAAGRGLQLLFYSVGIGQISSEVPQNLSASRPQDRQFILSSKKLLLSDSGFYLCAWSRRRRVGGELFFGEGSRLTVL.

CDR3 amino acids: CASSPFTGELFF. CDR3 nucleotide sequence: TGTGCCAGCAGCCCCTTTACCGGGGAGCTGTTTTTT. The chain links TRBV7-3 to TRBJ2-2, with D hard to call. Germline lookup yields CDR1 SGHTA and CDR2 FQGTGA. The V gene lost 5 bases and the J gene lost 5 bases, with 6 bases spanning the gap. The CDR3 covers 12 residues.

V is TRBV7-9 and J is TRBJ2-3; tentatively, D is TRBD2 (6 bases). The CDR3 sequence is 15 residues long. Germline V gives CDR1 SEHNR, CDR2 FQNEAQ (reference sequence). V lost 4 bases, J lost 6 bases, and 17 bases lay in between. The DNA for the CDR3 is TGTGCCAGCAGCTCCATGGACTACCCGGCGGATACGCAGTATTTT. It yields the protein CASSSMDYPADTQYF. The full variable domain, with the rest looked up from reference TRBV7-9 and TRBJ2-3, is DTGVSQNPRHKITKRGQNVTFRCDPISEHNRLYWYRQTLGQGPEFLTYFQNEAQLEKSRLLSDRFSAERPKGSFSTLEIQRTEQGDSAMYLCASSSMDYPADTQYFGPGTRLTVL.

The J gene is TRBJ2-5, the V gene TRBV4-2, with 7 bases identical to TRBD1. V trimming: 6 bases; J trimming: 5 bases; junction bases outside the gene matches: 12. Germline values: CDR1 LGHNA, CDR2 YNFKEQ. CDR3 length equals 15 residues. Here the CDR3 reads CASSYTGTEGETQYF. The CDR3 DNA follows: TGTGCCAGCAGTTACACCGGGACAGAGGGGGAGACCCAGTACTTC.

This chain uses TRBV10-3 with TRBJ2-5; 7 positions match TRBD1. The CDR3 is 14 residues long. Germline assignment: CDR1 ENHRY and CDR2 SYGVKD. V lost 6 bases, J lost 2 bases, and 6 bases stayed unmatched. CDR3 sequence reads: CAIRSGQKQETQYF. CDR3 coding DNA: TGTGCCATCAGGTCGGGACAGAAACAAGAGACCCAGTACTTC.

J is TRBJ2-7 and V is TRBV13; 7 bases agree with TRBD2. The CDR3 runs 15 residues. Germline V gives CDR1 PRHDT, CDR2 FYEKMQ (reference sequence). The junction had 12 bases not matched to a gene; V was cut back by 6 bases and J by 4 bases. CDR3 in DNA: TGTGCCAGCAGACTTACTTCTCACGGGGGGTACGAGCAGTACTTC. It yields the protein CASRLTSHGGYEQYF.

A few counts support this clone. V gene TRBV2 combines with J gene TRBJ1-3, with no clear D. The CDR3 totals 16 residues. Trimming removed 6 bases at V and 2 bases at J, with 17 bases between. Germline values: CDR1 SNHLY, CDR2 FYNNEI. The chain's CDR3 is CASSPRRADTGNTIYF. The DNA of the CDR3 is TGTGCCAGCAGCCCAAGGCGGGCCGACACTGGAAACACCATATATTTT. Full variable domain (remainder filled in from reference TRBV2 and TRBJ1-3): EPEVTQTPSHQVTQMGQEVILRCVPISNHLYFYWYRQILGQKVEFLVSFYNNEISEKSEIFDDQFSVERPDGSNFTLKIRSTKLEDSAMYFCASSPRRADTGNTIYFGEGSWLTVV.

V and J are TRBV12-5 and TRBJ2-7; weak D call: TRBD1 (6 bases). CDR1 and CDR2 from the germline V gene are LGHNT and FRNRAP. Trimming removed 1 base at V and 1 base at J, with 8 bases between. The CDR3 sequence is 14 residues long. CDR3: CASGLGGRSYEQYF. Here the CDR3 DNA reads TGTGCTAGTGGTTTGGGGGGGCGATCCTACGAGCAGTACTTC.

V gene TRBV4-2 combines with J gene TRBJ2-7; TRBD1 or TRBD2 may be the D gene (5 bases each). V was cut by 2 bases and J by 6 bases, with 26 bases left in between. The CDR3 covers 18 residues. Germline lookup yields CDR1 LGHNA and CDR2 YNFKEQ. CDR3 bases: TGTGCCAGCAGCCAAAGAACGGAGACAGTTCGGGGCCTCTCCGAGCAGTACTTC. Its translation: CASSQRTETVRGLSEQYF.

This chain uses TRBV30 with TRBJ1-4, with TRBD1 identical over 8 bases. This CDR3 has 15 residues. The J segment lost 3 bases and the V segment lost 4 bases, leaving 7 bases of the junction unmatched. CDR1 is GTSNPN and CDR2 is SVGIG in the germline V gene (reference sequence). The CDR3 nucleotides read TGTGCCTGGAAGACCCAGGGGGCATCTAATGAAAAACTGTTTTTT. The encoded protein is CAWKTQGASNEKLFF.

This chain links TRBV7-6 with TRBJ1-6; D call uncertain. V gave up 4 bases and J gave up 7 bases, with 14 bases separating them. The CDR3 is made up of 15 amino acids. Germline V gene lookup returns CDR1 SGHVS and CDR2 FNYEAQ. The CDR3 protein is CASSSRAGGNSPLHF. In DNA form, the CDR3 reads TGTGCCAGCAGCTCTAGGGCGGGTGGCAATTCACCCCTCCACTTT.

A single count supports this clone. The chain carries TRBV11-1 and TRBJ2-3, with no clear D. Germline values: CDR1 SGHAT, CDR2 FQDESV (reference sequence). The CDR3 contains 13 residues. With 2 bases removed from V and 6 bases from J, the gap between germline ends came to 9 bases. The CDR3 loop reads CASSLFTADTQYF. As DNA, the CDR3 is TGTGCCAGCAGCTTATTTACCGCGGATACGCAGTATTTT.

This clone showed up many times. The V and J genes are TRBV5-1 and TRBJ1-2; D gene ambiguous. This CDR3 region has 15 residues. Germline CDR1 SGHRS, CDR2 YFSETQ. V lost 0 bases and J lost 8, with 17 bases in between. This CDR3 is CASSLAIGEVEGYTF. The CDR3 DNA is TGCGCCAGCAGCTTGGCCATCGGGGAGGTCGAAGGCTACACCTTC.

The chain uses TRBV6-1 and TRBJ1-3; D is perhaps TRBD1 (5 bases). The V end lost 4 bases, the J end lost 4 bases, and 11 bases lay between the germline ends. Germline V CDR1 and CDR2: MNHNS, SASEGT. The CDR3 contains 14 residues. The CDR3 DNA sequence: TGTGCCAGCAGTGGGGACGGGATGGGAAACACCATATATTTT. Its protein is CASSGDGMGNTIYF.

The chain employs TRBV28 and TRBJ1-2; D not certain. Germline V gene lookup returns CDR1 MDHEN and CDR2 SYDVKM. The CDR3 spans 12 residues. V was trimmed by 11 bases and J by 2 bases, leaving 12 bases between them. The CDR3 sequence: CAVSPGNYGYTF. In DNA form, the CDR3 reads TGTGCCGTGTCCCCAGGAAACTATGGCTACACCTTC.

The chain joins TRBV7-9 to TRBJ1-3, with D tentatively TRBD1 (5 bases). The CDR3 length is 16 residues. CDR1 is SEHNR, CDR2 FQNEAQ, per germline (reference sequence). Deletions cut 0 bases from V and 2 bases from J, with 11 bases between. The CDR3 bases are TGTGCCAGCAGCTTAGCGTTGGGGCTAACTGGAAACACCATATATTTT. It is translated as CASSLALGLTGNTIYF. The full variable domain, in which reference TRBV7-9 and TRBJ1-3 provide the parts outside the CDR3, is DTGVSQNPRHKITKRGQNVTFRCDPISEHNRLYWYRQTLGQGPEFLTYFQNEAQLEKSRLLSDRFSAERPKGSFSTLEIQRTEQGDSAMYLCASSLALGLTGNTIYFGEGSWLTVV.